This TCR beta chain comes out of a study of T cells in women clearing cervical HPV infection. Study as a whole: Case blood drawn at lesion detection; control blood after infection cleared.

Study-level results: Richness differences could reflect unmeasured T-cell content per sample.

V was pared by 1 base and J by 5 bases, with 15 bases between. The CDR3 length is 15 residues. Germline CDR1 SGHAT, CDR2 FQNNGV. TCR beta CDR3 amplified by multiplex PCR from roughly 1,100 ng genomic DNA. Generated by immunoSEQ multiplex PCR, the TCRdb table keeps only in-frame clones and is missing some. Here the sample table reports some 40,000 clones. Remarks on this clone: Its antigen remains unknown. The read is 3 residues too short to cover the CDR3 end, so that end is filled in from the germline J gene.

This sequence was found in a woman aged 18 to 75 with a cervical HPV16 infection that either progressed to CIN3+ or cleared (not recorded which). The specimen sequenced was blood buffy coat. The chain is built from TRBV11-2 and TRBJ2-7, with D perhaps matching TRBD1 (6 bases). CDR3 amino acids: CASSLGLRWGHEQYF. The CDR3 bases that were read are TGTGCCAGCAGCTTAGGTCTACGGTGGGGGCACGAG.